This T cell receptor (beta chain) was retrieved from a study of T cells after yellow fever vaccination. Study results and caveats: Abundant bulk-derived clonotypes could contaminate FACS-sorted repertoires.

TCRdb analysed the 5' RACE reads with MiXCR anew, one entry per CDR3 protein. This table has 620,000 or so distinct CDR3 sequences, approximately 16% appearing once. The ends were cut back, 1 base at V and 7 bases at J, with 8 bases in the middle. The CDR3 totals 13 residues. Germline V gene lookup returns CDR1 SGHVS and CDR2 FNYEAQ. The table lists this clonotype with many counts. Its antigen is unknown. This receptor was taken from a young man who received the YFV17D yellow fever vaccine. The rearrangement uses TRBV7-6 and TRBJ1-5, with no clear D. The sample consisted of PBMCs, taken 4 to 6 days after the first yellow fever vaccination. The DNA of the CDR3 is TGTGCCAGCAGCTTAGGTCAAGGGCAGCCCCAGCATTTT. Its translation is CASSLGQGQPQHF.